This entry lists 9 T cell receptor beta chains sequenced from one sample in a study of Tregs in tolerant kidney transplant recipients. Data came from immunoSEQ multiplex PCR; TCRdb stores just in-frame clones and leaves some out. The data contain 80,000 to 90,000 clones, more than 90% of them singletons. The sample consisted of CD8+ T cells from blood. Receptors originate from a human donor in good health.

The chain carries TRBV6-5 and TRBJ1-2; D gene uncertain. The CDR3 runs to 13 residues. CDR1 is MNHEY and CDR2 is SVGAGI in the germline V gene. The V and J ends lost 5 bases and 6 bases respectively, with 13 bases between them. The CDR3 coding sequence is TGTGCCAGCAGTAAGGCGTGGTTGGATGGCTACACCTTC. The encoded protein is CASSKAWLDGYTF.

The gene calls are TRBV27 and TRBJ1-2; maybe TRBD1 (5 bases). Looked up from germline, CDR1 is MNHEY and CDR2 is SMNVEV (reference sequence). CDR3 length: 13 amino acids. Trimming took 5 bases from V and 4 from J, leaving 11 bases between them. The CDR3: CASSSSGTYGYTF. For the CDR3, the DNA is TGTGCCAGCAGTAGCTCGGGGACCTATGGCTACACCTTC.

The count of this clone is one. This rearrangement joins TRBV19 to TRBJ2-2, with TRBD2 matching 7 bases. Per the germline V gene, CDR1 is LNHDA and CDR2 is SQIVND (reference sequence). The CDR3 is made up of 13 amino acids. Trimming removed 6 bases from V and 5 bases from J; junction bases left unmatched: 3. In nucleotides, the CDR3 is TGTGCCAGTAGGGGAGGGAGTACCGGGGAGCTGTTTTTT. Amino acids: CASRGGSTGELFF.

This clone was seen just once. V usage is TRBV7-9 and J usage is TRBJ2-1; TRBD2 agrees at 10 bases. V shed 5 bases, J shed 10 bases, and the junction held 11 bases outside the gene matches. The germline CDR1 and CDR2 sequences are SEHNR and FQNEAQ (reference sequence). The CDR3 loop spans 15 amino acids. This chain's CDR3 is CASSLLAGPASEQFF. The CDR3, as DNA: TGTGCCAGCAGCCTACTAGCGGGACCCGCCTCCGAGCAGTTCTTC. Looking up the rest from reference TRBV7-9 and TRBJ2-1 gives the full variable domain: DTGVSQNPRHKITKRGQNVTFRCDPISEHNRLYWYRQTLGQGPEFLTYFQNEAQLEKSRLLSDRFSAERPKGSFSTLEIQRTEQGDSAMYLCASSLLAGPASEQFFGPGTRLTVL.

The J gene is TRBJ2-1, the V gene TRBV19, with D tentatively TRBD1 or TRBD2 (6 bases each). CDR1 and CDR2 (germline): LNHDA, SQIVND (reference sequence). V shed 6 bases and J shed 9 bases, with 18 bases lying between them. There are 14 residues in the CDR3. The CDR3 protein is CASRGHGGTLEQFF. The CDR3 bases are TGTGCCAGTAGGGGGCACGGGGGCACCCTTGAGCAGTTCTTC.

The chain combines TRBV9 with TRBJ2-7; 7 nucleotides agree with TRBD1. This CDR3 region has 15 residues. The J segment lost 6 bases and the V segment lost 3 bases, leaving 12 bases of the junction unmatched. Looked up from germline, CDR1 is SGDLS and CDR2 is YYNGEE. The CDR3 reads CASSATPTGSGEQYF. Here the CDR3 DNA reads TGTGCCAGCAGCGCGACCCCGACAGGGTCTGGCGAGCAGTACTTC. The full variable domain, its missing parts supplied by reference TRBV9 and TRBJ2-7, is DSGVTQTPKHLITATGQRVTLRCSPRSGDLSVYWYQQSLDQGLQFLIQYYNGEERAKGNILERFSAQQFPDLHSELNLSSLELGDSALYFCASSATPTGSGEQYFGPGTRLTVT.

V is TRBV5-8 and J is TRBJ2-5; 11 bases align to TRBD2. This CDR3 spans 14 amino acids. Germline trimming cut 4 bases from V and 4 bases from J; bases unmatched to any gene: 3. Per germline, CDR1 SGHTS and CDR2 YDEGEE. CDR3 in amino acids: CASSPGLAVETQYF. The CDR3 DNA sequence: TGTGCCAGCAGCCCGGGACTAGCGGTAGAGACCCAGTACTTC.

The chain couples TRBV7-9 to TRBJ2-7; the match to TRBD2 covers 12 bases. Trimming at V came to 4 bases and at J to 3 bases, leaving 7 bases not matched to a gene. CDR1 SEHNR and CDR2 FQNEAQ come from the germline V gene (reference sequence). This CDR3 is built from 16 residues. The CDR3 reads CASSSGTSGFLYEQYF. The DNA of the CDR3 is TGTGCCAGCAGCTCCGGGACTAGCGGGTTCCTCTACGAGCAGTACTTC.

The chain links TRBV11-1 to TRBJ2-1; D may match TRBD1 or TRBD2 (6 bases each). The CDR3 totals 15 residues. V lost 5 bases and J 1 base, leaving 12 bases between the germline ends. Germline CDR1 SGHAT, CDR2 FQDESV (reference sequence). CDR3 residues: CASSRWRGSYNEQFF. For the CDR3, the DNA is TGTGCCAGCAGCCGGTGGAGGGGGTCCTACAATGAGCAGTTCTTC. Using reference TRBV11-1 and TRBJ2-1 for the parts outside the CDR3, the full variable domain is EAEVAQSPRYKITEKSQAVAFWCDPISGHATLYWYRQILGQGPELLVQFQDESVVDDSQLPKDRFSAERLKGVDSTLKIQPAELGDSAMYLCASSRWRGSYNEQFFGPGTRLTVL.